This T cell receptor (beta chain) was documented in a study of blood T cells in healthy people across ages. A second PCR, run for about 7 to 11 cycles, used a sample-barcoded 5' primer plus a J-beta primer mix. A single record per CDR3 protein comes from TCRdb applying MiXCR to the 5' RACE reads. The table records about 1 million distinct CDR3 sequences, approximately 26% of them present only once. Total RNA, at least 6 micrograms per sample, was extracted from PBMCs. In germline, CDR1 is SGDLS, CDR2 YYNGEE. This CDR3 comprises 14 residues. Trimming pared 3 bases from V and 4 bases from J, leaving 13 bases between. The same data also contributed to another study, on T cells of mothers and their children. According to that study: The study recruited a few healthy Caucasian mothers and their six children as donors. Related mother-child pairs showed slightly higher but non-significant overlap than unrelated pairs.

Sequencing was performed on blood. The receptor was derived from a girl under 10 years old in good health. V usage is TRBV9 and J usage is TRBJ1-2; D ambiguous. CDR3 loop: CASSATLSTYGYTF. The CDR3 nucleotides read TGTGCCAGCAGCGCCACCCTGTCTACCTATGGCTACACCTTC.